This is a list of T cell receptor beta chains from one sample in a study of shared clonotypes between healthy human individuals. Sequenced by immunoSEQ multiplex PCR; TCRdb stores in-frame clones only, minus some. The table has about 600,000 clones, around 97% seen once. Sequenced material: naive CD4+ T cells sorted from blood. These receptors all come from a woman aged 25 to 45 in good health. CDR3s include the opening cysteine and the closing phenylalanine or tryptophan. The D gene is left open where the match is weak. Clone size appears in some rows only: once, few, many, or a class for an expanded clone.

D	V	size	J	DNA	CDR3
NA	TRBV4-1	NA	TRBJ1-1	TGCGCCAGCAGCCGAATACAGCAGGTAACGGTTAACACTGAAGCTTTCTTT	CASSRIQQVTVNTEAFF
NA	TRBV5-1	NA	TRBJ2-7	TGCGCCAGCAGCTTCCGGGACGGGGCCTACGAGCAGTACTTC	CASSFRDGAYEQYF
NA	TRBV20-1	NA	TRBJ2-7	TGCAGTGCTAGTGCTGTATACGAGCAGTACTTC	CSASAVYEQYF
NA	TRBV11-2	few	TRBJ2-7	TGTGCCAGCAGCCCCACTTCGGGGGAAGTCGAGCAGTACTTC	CASSPTSGEVEQYF
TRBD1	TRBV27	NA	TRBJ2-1	TGTGCCAGCAGTCCGGTCAGGGGGCGAGATGAGCAGTTCTTC	CASSPVRGRDEQFF
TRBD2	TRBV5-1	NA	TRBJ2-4	TGCGCCAGCAGCTTGGGCTCCGGACTAGCGAACATTCAGTACTTC	CASSLGSGLANIQYF
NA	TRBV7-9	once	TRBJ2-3	TGTGCCAGCAGCCAACAACGGGCGCGGGCCCGCACAGATACGCAGTATTTT	CASSQQRARARTDTQYF
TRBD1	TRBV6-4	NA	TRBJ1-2	TGTGCCAGCAGTGAGTCGGGACAGGGCCTCTATGGCTACACCTTC	CASSESGQGLYGYTF
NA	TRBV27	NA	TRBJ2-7	TGTGCCAGCAGCCCCCAAATACCGCCCTACGAGCAGTACTTC	CASSPQIPPYEQYF
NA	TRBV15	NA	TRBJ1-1	TGTGCCACCAGACAGAGCTTGAACACTGAAGCTTTCTTT	CATRQSLNTEAFF
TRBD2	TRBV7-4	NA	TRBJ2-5	TGTGCCAGCAGCCCAAAAACTAGCGGGATAAACGGAGAGACCCAGTACTTC	CASSPKTSGINGETQYF
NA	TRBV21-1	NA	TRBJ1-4	TGTGCCAGCAGCGACGGGTGTAATGAAAAACTGTTTTTT	CASSDGCNEKLFF
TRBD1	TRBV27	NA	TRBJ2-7	TGTGCCAGCAGACCGAAACCGGGACAGGAGTACGAGCAGTACTTC	CASRPKPGQEYEQYF
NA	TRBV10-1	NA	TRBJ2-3	TGCGCCAGCAGTGAGGATTATAGCACAGATACGCAGTATTTT	CASSEDYSTDTQYF
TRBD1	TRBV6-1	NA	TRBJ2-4	TGTGCCAGCAGTGACAGGGGGCTGCACATTCAGTACTTC	CASSDRGLHIQYF
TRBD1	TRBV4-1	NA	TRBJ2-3	TGCGCCAGCAGCCGTAGAGAACCGGGACAGCGCACAGATACGCAGTATTTT	CASSRREPGQRTDTQYF
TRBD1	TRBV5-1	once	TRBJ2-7	TGCGCCAGCAGAACGGACAGGTACAGAGAGCAGTACTTC	CASRTDRYREQYF
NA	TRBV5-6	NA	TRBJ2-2	TGTGCCAGCAGCACGAGGCGGGACCTCGGCACCGGGGAGCTGTTTTTT	CASSTRRDLGTGELFF
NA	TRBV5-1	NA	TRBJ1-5	TGCGCCAGCAGCTTGGGCACAGGCCTAAATCAGCCCCAGCATTTT	CASSLGTGLNQPQHF
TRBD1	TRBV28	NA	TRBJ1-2	TGTGCCAGCAGGCTGACAGGGGGCGGGGCGGGCTACACCTTC	CASRLTGGGAGYTF
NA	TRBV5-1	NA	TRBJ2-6	TGCGCCAGCACTGCTGACGGGGCCAACGTCCTGACTTTC	CASTADGANVLTF
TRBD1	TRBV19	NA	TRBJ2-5	TGTGCCAGTAGTATTACAGGGGCCCCACAAGAGACCCAGTACTTC	CASSITGAPQETQYF
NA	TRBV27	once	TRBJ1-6	TGTGCCAGCAGTTTAAAGGACAGTAATTCAGCCCTCCACTTT	CASSLKDSNSALHF
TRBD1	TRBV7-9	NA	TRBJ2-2	TGTGCCAGCAGCTTAGCCCGGACAGGGACGAAGACCGGGGAGCTGTTTTTT	CASSLARTGTKTGELFF
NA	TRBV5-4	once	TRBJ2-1	TGTGCCAGCGGCCGCGGCGGGAACAATGAGCAGTTCTTC	CASGRGGNNEQFF
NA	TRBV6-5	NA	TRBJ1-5	TGTGCCAGCAGTTACATCGAGCCTAATCAGCCCCAGCATTTT	CASSYIEPNQPQHF
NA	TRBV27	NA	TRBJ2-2	TGTGCCAGCAGTTCCGGGACCGGGGGTTTCGTGACCGGGGAGCTGTTTTTT	CASSSGTGGFVTGELFF
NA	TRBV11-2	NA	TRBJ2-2	TGTGCCAGCAGACCGAGCGGGGCAGGGGGAGCCGGGGAGCTGTTTTTT	CASRPSGAGGAGELFF
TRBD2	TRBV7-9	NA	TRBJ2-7	TGTGCCAGCAGCTTAGCTAGCGGGAGATACGAGCAGTACTTC	CASSLASGRYEQYF
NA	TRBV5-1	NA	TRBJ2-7	TGCGCCAGCAGCTGGGGTGACAGGAATAACTACGAGCAGTACTTC	CASSWGDRNNYEQYF
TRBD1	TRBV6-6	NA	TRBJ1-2	TGTGCCAGCAGTTCCGGGACAGGGGTGTTTGGCTACACCTTC	CASSSGTGVFGYTF
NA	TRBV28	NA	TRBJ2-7	TGTGCCAGCAGTATAAACACCGGGACATTGCCATACGAGCAGTACTTC	CASSINTGTLPYEQYF
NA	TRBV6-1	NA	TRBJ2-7	TGTGCCAGCAGTGAATTCGATAGGGATGTCTCCTACGAGCAGTACTTC	CASSEFDRDVSYEQYF
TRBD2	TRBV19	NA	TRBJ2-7	TGTGCCAGTAGTTTGACTAGCGGCGTCTACGAGCAGTACTTC	CASSLTSGVYEQYF
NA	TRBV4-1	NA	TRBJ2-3	TGCGCCAGCAGCCCCCATCGGGCGAGCGTACAGGGATATACGCAGTATTTT	CASSPHRASVQGYTQYF
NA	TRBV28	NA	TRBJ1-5	TGTGCCAGCAGCTGGGGACTGCACGCTTATAATCAGCCCCAGCATTTT	CASSWGLHAYNQPQHF
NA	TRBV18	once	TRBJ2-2	TGTGCCAGCTCACCTCTTCGGGGAACCGGGGAGCTGTTTTTT	CASSPLRGTGELFF
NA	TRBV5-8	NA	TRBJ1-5	TGTGCCAGCAGCTTGGGGAGTAGCGGGGTTCAGCCCCAGCATTTT	CASSLGSSGVQPQHF
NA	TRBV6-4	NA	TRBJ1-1	TGTGCCAGCAGTGATCAGTGGAACACTGAAGCTTTCTTT	CASSDQWNTEAFF
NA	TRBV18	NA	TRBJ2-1	TGTGCCAGCTCGAATAGCCGGGTCTCCTCCTACAATGAGCAGTTCTTC	CASSNSRVSSYNEQFF
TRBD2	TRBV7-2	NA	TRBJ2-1	TGTGCCAGCAGCGGAGGACTAGCGGGATTTATCAATGAGCAGTTCTTC	CASSGGLAGFINEQFF
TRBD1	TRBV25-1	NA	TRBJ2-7	TGTGCCAGCAGTATTAATGGACAGGGGGCTCGGGAGCAGTACTTC	CASSINGQGAREQYF
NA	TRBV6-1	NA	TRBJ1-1	TGTGCCAGCAGTGAATGGGGGGGGAACACTGAAGCTTTCTTT	CASSEWGGNTEAFF
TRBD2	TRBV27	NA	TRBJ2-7	TGTGCCAGCAGTCGAACCGCCACTAGCGGACGCTACGAGCAGTACTTC	CASSRTATSGRYEQYF
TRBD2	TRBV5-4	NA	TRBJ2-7	TGTGCCAGCAGCTTGGAACTGGGGACTAGCTCCTACGAGCAGTACTTC	CASSLELGTSSYEQYF
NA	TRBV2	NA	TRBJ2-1	TGTGCCAGCAAGGCAGGGAGCTCCTACAATGAGCAGTTCTTC	CASKAGSSYNEQFF